Following are 27 T cell receptor beta chains from one sample sequenced in a study of vaccination and CD4 T cells after COVID-19. The Oncomine TCR Beta short-read assay was what sequenced the DNA obtained from cultured CD4+ T cells. TCRdb processed the PCR reads anew with MiXCR; each CDR3 protein has one entry. Here the sample spans over 3,000 distinct CDR3 sequences, more than 20% being singletons. These receptors' targets are unknown. Treatment described: approximately 10-day PBMC culture with coronavirus spike peptide pools or control peptides (ViraFEST assay). CD4+ T-cell collection from the unexposed donor predated the COVID-19 pandemic (2011-2018). Sequencing input: CD4+ T cells from blood, cultured in vitro. Source of these receptors: a human donor in good health.

As to this clonotype: This sequence may be a read error, since a much larger clone differs from it by one base. J is TRBJ1-2 and V is TRBV11-3, with 7 bases matching TRBD1. Germline CDR1 reads SGHNT; CDR2 reads YENEEA. The length of the CDR3 is 17 residues. The CDR3 loop reads CASSLGDSHKSNYGCTF. DNA for the CDR3: TGTGCCAGCAGCTTAGGGGACAGTCATAAATCTAACTATGGCTGCACCTTC.

In this sample, this clonotype is medium-sized. In DNA form, the CDR3 reads TGTGCCAGTAGCATCACAGGGGTTGGGGGGACCCAGTACTTC. Its protein product is CASSITGVGGTQYF. This chain connects TRBV19 to TRBJ2-5, with TRBD1 matching 7 bases. The germline V gene encodes CDR1 LNHDA and CDR2 SQIVND (reference sequence). The J segment lost 7 bases and the V segment lost 6 bases, leaving 11 bases of the junction unmatched. The CDR3 totals 14 residues.

This clonotype is termed hyperexpanded. This chain links TRBV7-9 with TRBJ1-6; 9 bases are a match to TRBD1. The V and J ends lost 5 bases and 9 bases, in that order; junction bases with no gene match: 5. Germline V CDR1 and CDR2: SEHNR, FQNEAQ (reference sequence). CDR3 length: 14 amino acids. The CDR3 DNA reads as TGTGCCAGCAGCCAGGGACAGGGAATTTCACCCCTCCACTTT. The encoded protein is CASSQGQGISPLHF.

Only a few counts were recorded for this clonotype. The genes are TRBV10-3 and TRBJ1-1; a possible D gene is TRBD1 (6 bases). CDR1 is ENHRY and CDR2 is SYGVKD in the germline V gene. The V gene lost 11 bases and the J gene lost 1 base, with 17 bases spanning the gap. The CDR3 loop spans 14 amino acids. CDR3 nucleotides: TGTGCCTCCCAAGGGGCCAGGGGGAACACTGAAGCTTTCTTT. Translating it yields CASQGARGNTEAFF.

In this sample, this clonotype is medium-sized. V and J are TRBV15 and TRBJ2-7; 10 positions agree with TRBD2. This CDR3 spans 18 amino acids. CDR1 LNHNV and CDR2 YYDKDF come from the germline V gene (reference sequence). Trimming at V came to 4 bases and at J to 0 bases, leaving 12 bases not matched to a gene. CDR3 DNA sequence: TGTGCCACCAGCACACTACCGGGACTAGCGATCAACTCCTACGAGCAGTACTTC. This gives the protein CATSTLPGLAINSYEQYF.

This clonotype is medium-sized (0.01 to 0.1%). The chain recombines TRBV7-9 with TRBJ1-2; D gene uncertain. Germline V gives CDR1 SEHNR, CDR2 FQNEAQ (reference sequence). The germline V and J ends were trimmed by 0 bases and 2 bases, with 4 bases remaining between them. The CDR3 runs 13 residues. The CDR3 sequence: CASSLAGNYGYTF. The CDR3 DNA follows: TGTGCCAGCAGCTTAGCCGGAAACTATGGCTACACCTTC.

A remark on this clonotype: With a much larger clone just one base away, this may be a read error. The V and J genes are TRBV24-1 and TRBJ1-5, with 10 bases lining up with TRBD1. The J segment lost 1 base and the V segment lost 4 bases, leaving 6 bases of the junction unmatched. The germline V gene has CDR1 KGHDR and CDR2 SFDVKD. The CDR3 runs 17 residues. This CDR3 reads CATSDPQTGGSNQPQHF. CDR3 nucleotide sequence: TGTGCCACCAGTGACCCCCAGACAGGGGGCAGCAATCAGCCCCAGCATTTT.

This clonotype was observed a few times. This chain connects TRBV6-1 to TRBJ2-7; D is possibly TRBD1 (6 bases). The CDR3 has 13 residues. The germline CDR1 and CDR2 sequences are MNHNS and SASEGT. V shed 6 bases and J shed 9 bases, with 18 bases lying between them. CDR3 bases: TGTGCCAGCAGCTCCGTTACTACAGGGTCGCAGTACTTC. This codes for CASSSVTTGSQYF.

This clonotype has more than one count but fewer than ten. The CDR3 sequence: CASSIGLAGGDEQFF. In nucleotides, the CDR3 is TGTGCCAGTAGTATAGGACTAGCGGGAGGGGACGAGCAGTTCTTC. V usage is TRBV19 and J usage is TRBJ2-1; 14 bases are shared with TRBD2. This CDR3 has 15 amino acids. Per germline, CDR1 LNHDA and CDR2 SQIVND (reference sequence). Germline trimming cut 1 base from V and 10 bases from J; bases unmatched to any gene: 3.

The chain is built from TRBV5-1 and TRBJ1-1; D is possibly TRBD1 (5 bases). This CDR3 spans 15 amino acids. The V gene lost 4 bases and the J gene lost 1 base, with 14 bases spanning the gap. CDR1 SGHRS and CDR2 YFSETQ come from the germline V gene. CDR3 sequence reads: CASSRLGQGNTEAFF. The CDR3 DNA follows: TGCGCCAGCAGCCGACTCGGACAAGGGAACACTGAAGCTTTCTTT.

This chain connects TRBV7-2 to TRBJ1-2; D unresolved. V was cut by 1 base and J by 3 bases, with 15 bases left in between. The CDR3 contains 16 residues. Germline CDR1 reads SGHTA; CDR2 reads FQGNSA. The CDR3 sequence is CASSLGLFPTDYGYTF. For the CDR3, the DNA is TGTGCCAGCAGCTTAGGTCTCTTCCCGACCGACTATGGCTACACCTTC.

The table lists this clonotype with a few counts. The chain couples TRBV19 to TRBJ1-2; D is perhaps TRBD1 (5 bases). The CDR3 consists of 14 residues. V gave up 7 bases and J gave up 1 base, with 13 bases separating them. Germline values: CDR1 LNHDA, CDR2 SQIVND (reference sequence). The CDR3 region is CASKVAGSNYGYTF. CDR3 sequence (DNA): TGTGCCAGTAAGGTAGCAGGGAGTAACTATGGCTACACCTTC.

This clonotype turned up a few times. The V and J genes are TRBV20-1 and TRBJ1-1, with 7 bases lining up with TRBD1. The V gene's germline CDR1 is DFQATT and CDR2 SNEGSKA (reference sequence). The CDR3 totals 12 residues. Germline trimming cut 6 bases from V and 6 bases from J; bases unmatched to any gene: 7. In DNA form, the CDR3 reads TGCAGTGCAAGACAGGGAACCTCTGAAGCTTTCTTT. Translation: CSARQGTSEAFF.

The chain links TRBV5-4 to TRBJ2-5, with 9 bases aligning to TRBD2. V lost 4 bases and J lost 1; bases outside the gene matches: 2. The CDR3 is made up of 14 amino acids. The germline V gene encodes CDR1 SGHNT and CDR2 YYREEE (reference sequence). The CDR3 reads CASSRTSAQETQYF. The CDR3 DNA follows: TGTGCCAGCAGCAGGACTAGCGCCCAAGAGACCCAGTACTTC.

The rearrangement uses TRBV6-1 and TRBJ2-5; D uncertain. The CDR3 totals 12 residues. Trimming stripped 6 bases from V and 1 base from J, with 6 bases between. Germline CDR1 is MNHNS and CDR2 is SASEGT. CDR3 in DNA: TGTGCCAGCAGGAAGATCCAAGAGACCCAGTACTTC. As protein: CASRKIQETQYF.

This chain connects TRBV29-1 to TRBJ1-4; 8 bases are shared with TRBD1. This CDR3 comprises 12 residues. The V segment lost 5 bases and the J segment 7 bases; nucleotides outside the gene matches: 3. Germline loops: CDR1 SQVTM, CDR2 ANQGSEA. The chain's CDR3 is CSVLDRGEKLFF. The DNA for the CDR3 is TGCAGCGTTCTTGACAGGGGTGAAAAACTGTTTTTT.

The chain carries TRBV5-1 and TRBJ2-5, with D unclear. Germline-derived CDR1 and CDR2 are SGHRS and YFSETQ. This CDR3 contains 12 residues. V was cut by 1 base and J by 5 bases, with 6 bases left in between. DNA of the CDR3: TGCGCCAGCAGCTTGACTATGGAGACCCAGTACTTC. This sequence encodes CASSLTMETQYF. The full variable domain, in which reference TRBV5-1 and TRBJ2-5 provide the parts outside the CDR3, is KAGVTQTPRYLIKTRGQQVTLSCSPISGHRSVSWYQQTPGQGLQFLFEYFSETQRNKGNFPGRFSGRQFSNSRSEMNVSTLELGDSALYLCASSLTMETQYFGPGTRLLVL.

J is TRBJ1-3 and V is TRBV27; TRBD1 is a possible D gene (6 bases). The CDR3 consists of 17 residues. CDR1 is MNHEY, CDR2 SMNVEV, per germline (reference sequence). V dropped 0 bases and J dropped 4 bases, with 16 bases sitting between them. CDR3: CASSLSEPGVPGNTIYF. As DNA, the CDR3 is TGTGCCAGCAGTTTATCCGAACCAGGGGTTCCCGGAAACACCATATATTTT.

Sample share makes this clonotype medium-sized. This chain joins TRBV15 and TRBJ1-2; D gene unclear. CDR1 and CDR2 (germline): LNHNV, YYDKDF (reference sequence). The CDR3 extends over 15 amino acids. With 1 base removed from V and 1 base from J, the gap between germline ends came to 10 bases. The CDR3 DNA reads as TGTGCCACCAGCAGAGGGCCGGTACTTAACTATGGCTACACCTTC. This codes for CATSRGPVLNYGYTF.

This clonotype was recorded a few times. The chain couples TRBV15 to TRBJ2-3; perhaps TRBD2 as D (6 bases). The ends were cut back, 2 bases at V and 3 bases at J, with 12 bases in the middle. The CDR3 is made up of 15 amino acids. Germline CDR1 is LNHNV and CDR2 is YYDKDF (reference sequence). CDR3 region: CATSRFRAGTDTQYF. For the CDR3, the DNA is TGTGCCACCAGCAGATTTCGCGCGGGGACAGATACGCAGTATTTT.

V is TRBV5-1 and J is TRBJ2-7; D not resolved. Germline CDR1 and CDR2: SGHRS and YFSETQ. The V and J ends lost 5 bases and 0 bases respectively, with 12 bases between them. The CDR3 runs 14 residues. CDR3 residues: CASRPNLGSYEQYF. Here the CDR3 DNA reads TGCGCCAGCAGACCAAACTTAGGCTCCTACGAGCAGTACTTC. The whole variable domain, filled in from reference TRBV5-1 and TRBJ2-7, reads KAGVTQTPRYLIKTRGQQVTLSCSPISGHRSVSWYQQTPGQGLQFLFEYFSETQRNKGNFPGRFSGRQFSNSRSEMNVSTLELGDSALYLCASRPNLGSYEQYFGPGTRLTVT.

The chain carries TRBV12-3 or TRBV12-4 and TRBJ1-5; TRBD1 matches at 9 bases. There are 14 residues in the CDR3. J lost 7 bases, V lost 2 bases, and 3 bases had no gene match. The CDR3 coding sequence is TGTGCCAGCAGTTTAACAGGGGGCTACCAGCCCCAGCATTTT. Amino acid sequence: CASSLTGGYQPQHF.

This clonotype was counted between two and nine times. The chain combines TRBV27 with TRBJ2-3, with a tentative D call TRBD2 (6 bases). Germline V gene sequence: CDR1 MNHEY, CDR2 SMNVEV (reference sequence). V lost 8 bases and J lost 3, with 18 bases in between. The CDR3 is 15 amino acids. This CDR3 reads CASGKGRGSTDTQYF. The CDR3 bases are TGTGCCAGCGGAAAGGGGCGGGGTTCGACAGATACGCAGTATTTT.

This chain connects TRBV7-2 to TRBJ2-7; 13 bases are shared with TRBD2. Unmatched junction bases numbered 8, after V lost 6 bases and J lost 6 bases. The CDR3 runs 15 residues. Germline V gene sequence: CDR1 SGHTA, CDR2 FQGNSA. Written as DNA, the CDR3 is TGTGCCAGCAGTTCACTAGCGGGAGGGCAGAGCGAGCAGTACTTC. It translates to CASSSLAGGQSEQYF.

This clonotype was seen a few times. The rearrangement uses TRBV7-3 and TRBJ2-7; 9 bases are a match to TRBD1. V lost 2 bases to trimming and J lost 5 bases; unmatched junction nucleotides: 4. From germline, CDR1 is SGHTA and CDR2 FQGTGA. The CDR3 is 14 residues long. The CDR3 DNA reads as TGTGCCAGCAGCTTAGGGACAGGGCTCGACGAGCAGTACTTC. It translates to CASSLGTGLDEQYF.

The table lists this clonotype with a few counts. A read error may produce the germline difference seen at one junction end. The chain recombines TRBV6-4 with TRBJ2-4; the D gene is possibly TRBD1 (6 bases). The CDR3 has 11 residues. Germline CDR1 reads MRHNA; CDR2 reads SNTAGT. CDR3 in DNA: TGTGCCAGCAACCGTCAGGACAGCCGGGGCTTC. As protein: CASNRQDSRGF.

The chain joins TRBV5-1 to TRBJ1-3; D gene uncertain. V was shortened by 3 bases and J by 3 bases, with 10 bases between the two germline ends. The CDR3 contains 14 residues. CDR1 SGHRS and CDR2 YFSETQ come from the germline V gene. The CDR3 is CASSSDGSGNTIYF. The CDR3 DNA is TGCGCCAGCAGCTCGGACGGCAGTGGAAACACCATATATTTT.